The rows below give T cell receptor beta chains drawn from one sample of a study of T cell repertoires in cytomegalovirus infection. No antigens are known for them. From the reads, TCRdb called clonotypes with MiXCR, one entry per CDR3 protein. The sample lists hundreds of thousands of distinct CDR3 sequences, 25% to 35% seen once, with about a sixth in the top ten. Sequenced material: cultured PBMCs, taken from culture after CMV antigen stimulation. The receptor source for this set is a human donor in good health (CMV status not recorded). Some clones in this sample may be carry-over from other donors' samples. Both conserved end residues are part of each CDR3. The D gene is left open where the match is weak. Rows give clone size only sometimes, using once, few, many, or a class for an expanded clone.

>NA|TRBV6-2/TRBV6-3|TRBJ1-5|NA
TGTGCCAGCAGTCTAGGATCCAACAATCAGCCCCAGCATTTT
CASSLGSNNQPQHF
>NA|TRBV9|TRBJ2-1|NA
TGTGCCAGCAGTTCATCACATGGGTTTTTTGTAAATGAGCAGTTCTTC
CASSSSHGFFVNEQFF
>NA|TRBV7-6|TRBJ1-3|NA
TGTGCCAGCAGCCCACACACCTCCGCTGGAAACACCATATATTTT
CASSPHTSAGNTIYF
>few|TRBV4-3|TRBJ2-1|NA
TGCGCCAGCAGCCCGACCCAACGGGACTGGTACAATGAGCAGTTCTTC
CASSPTQRDWYNEQFF
>NA|TRBV29-1|TRBJ2-3|NA
TGCAGCGTTGAAGGAGTTTCGGGAAAATCTAGCACAGATACGCAGTATTTT
CSVEGVSGKSSTDTQYF
>NA|TRBV19|TRBJ1-1|NA
TGTGCCAGTTGTCGAGGGGGGGCTGACGCCACTGAAGCTTTCTTT
CASCRGGADATEAFF
>NA|TRBV6-6|TRBJ2-7|TRBD1
TGTGCCAGCCGGACAGGGGGAGAGTGGCAGTACTTC
CASRTGGEWQYF
>NA|TRBV6-2/TRBV6-3|TRBJ2-7|NA
TGTGCCAGCAGTTATTTTCGGGCAGCCTACGAGCAGTACTTC
CASSYFRAAYEQYF
>few|TRBV7-3|TRBJ2-7|NA
TGTGCCAGCAGCTTAATGAGGGCCAAGGGTTTAAACGAGCAGTACTTC
CASSLMRAKGLNEQYF
>NA|TRBV7-2|TRBJ1-3|NA
TGTGCCAGCAGCTTAGAGCTAGGCAGCTTCTCTGGAAACACCATATATTTT
CASSLELGSFSGNTIYF
>NA|TRBV4-1|TRBJ2-2|NA
TGCGCCACGTCCGAGGACGGCGACGGTGTAGGGGAGCTGTTTTTT
CATSEDGDGVGELFF
>NA|TRBV7-8|TRBJ2-1|NA
TGTGCCAGCAGGTTTAGGGCGGACCCGGGGAATGAGCAGTTCTTC
CASRFRADPGNEQFF
>NA|TRBV27|TRBJ1-1|NA
TGTGCCAGCAGTTTCCCAGGGATGAACACTGAAGCTTTCTTT
CASSFPGMNTEAFF